These 27 T cell receptor beta chains came from one sample sequenced in a study of identical twins. TCRdb called the 5' RACE reads again in MiXCR, with one record for every CDR3 protein. The table has more than 400,000 distinct CDR3 sequences, nearly 15% seen once. The same sample was also studied in work on yellow fever vaccine responses in identical twins.

The sequencing input was CD4+ T cells sorted from blood. Source of these receptors: a woman younger than 30 in good health.

At least ten counts were recorded for this clonotype. The V and J genes are TRBV29-1 and TRBJ2-3; no clear D gene. The CDR3 sequence is 11 residues long. CDR1 SQVTM and CDR2 ANQGSEA come from the germline V gene. The V gene lost 3 bases and the J gene lost 5 bases, with 6 bases spanning the gap. CDR3 region: CSVDARDTQYF. The CDR3 DNA reads TGCAGCGTTGATGCCAGAGATACGCAGTATTTT.

This clonotype was found a few times. The gene calls are TRBV27 and TRBJ2-5, with TRBD2 matching over 12 bases. V gave up 5 bases and J gave up 2 bases; unmatched junction bases: 6. The CDR3 is 16 amino acids. Germline-derived CDR1 and CDR2 are MNHEY and SMNVEV (reference sequence). The CDR3 protein is CASSQRLAGAQETQYF. The CDR3 DNA reads as TGTGCCAGCAGTCAAAGACTAGCGGGAGCACAAGAGACCCAGTACTTC.

This clonotype was counted a few times. The chain carries TRBV3-1 and TRBJ1-1; D not resolved. Germline CDR1 LGHDT, CDR2 YNNKEL (reference sequence). The V and J ends lost 7 bases and 2 bases respectively, with 8 bases between them. The CDR3 totals 12 residues. The CDR3 DNA is TGTGCCAGCACAGCCTTAAACACTGAAGCTTTCTTT. Protein sequence: CASTALNTEAFF. Based on the CDR3 plus reference TRBV3-1 and TRBJ1-1, the full variable domain is DTAVSQTPKYLVTQMGNDKSIKCEQNLGHDTMYWYKQDSKKFLKIMFSYNNKELIINETVPNRFSPKSPDKAHLNLHINSLELGDSAVYFCASTALNTEAFFGQGTRLTVV.

Ten or more counts support this clonotype. This chain joins TRBV5-1 and TRBJ1-1; D uncertain. Trimming took off 4 bases at V and 0 bases at J, with 10 bases between the two ends. The CDR3 is 14 amino acids. Germline V lookup: CDR1 SGHRS, CDR2 YFSETQ. The CDR3 spells CASSNRFMNTEAFF. CDR3 DNA: TGCGCCAGCAGCAACCGTTTTATGAACACTGAAGCTTTCTTT. Using reference TRBV5-1 and TRBJ1-1 for the parts outside the CDR3, the full variable domain is KAGVTQTPRYLIKTRGQQVTLSCSPISGHRSVSWYQQTPGQGLQFLFEYFSETQRNKGNFPGRFSGRQFSNSRSEMNVSTLELGDSALYLCASSNRFMNTEAFFGQGTRLTVV.

The CDR3 nucleotides are TGCAGTGCTACCAAACCCGAGCGGGATGAAAAACTGTTTTTT. Translating it yields CSATKPERDEKLFF. The V and J genes are TRBV20-1 and TRBJ1-4; D remains unclear. CDR1 is DFQATT and CDR2 is SNEGSKA in the germline V gene (reference sequence). The CDR3 consists of 14 residues. Trimming took 4 bases from V and 6 from J, leaving 15 bases between them.

CDR3 DNA: TGTGCCAGCAGCTTTTCAGGGGAGCAGCCCCAGCATTTT. It translates to CASSFSGEQPQHF. The V call is TRBV7-9, the J call TRBJ1-5; D might be TRBD1 (6 bases). CDR3 length: 13 residues. V lost 3 bases and J 7 bases, leaving 10 bases between the germline ends. Germline loops: CDR1 SEHNR, CDR2 FQNEAQ (reference sequence).

Points on this clonotype: Here the CDR3 omits its conserved ending phenylalanine or tryptophan, so a read error is the likely source. The chain combines TRBV5-5 with TRBJ2-5; D ambiguous. The germline CDR1 and CDR2 sequences are SGHKS and YYEKEE (reference sequence). The CDR3 extends over 12 amino acids. The V end lost 4 bases, the J end lost 5 bases, and 9 bases lay between the germline ends. CDR3 in amino acids: CASSPGQETQYL. For the CDR3, the DNA is TGTGCCAGCAGCCCAGGTCAGGAGACCCAGTACCTC.

The gene calls are TRBV12-3 or TRBV12-4 and TRBJ2-7; D is ambiguous. Trimming removed 4 bases at V and 5 bases at J, with 15 bases between. The CDR3 is 14 amino acids. The CDR3 region has the DNA TGTGCCAGCAGTTCTATAGGGCGGTTCCACGAGCAGTACTTC. It is translated as CASSSIGRFHEQYF.

The rearrangement links TRBV6-1 to TRBJ2-7, with D maybe TRBD1 (6 bases). Per germline, CDR1 MNHNS and CDR2 SASEGT. The CDR3 spans 13 residues. V shed 7 bases and J shed 3 bases, with 13 bases lying between them. CDR3: CASNLGHLYEQYV. CDR3 nucleotide sequence: TGTGCCAGCAACTTGGGACACCTCTACGAGCAGTACGTC.

The chain combines TRBV5-1 with TRBJ2-5; D is possibly TRBD1 or TRBD2 (5 bases each). The CDR3 is 13 amino acids. CDR1 and CDR2 from the germline V gene are SGHRS and YFSETQ. Trimming pared 4 bases from V and 2 bases from J, leaving 9 bases between. CDR3 bases: TGCGCCAGCAGCGTAGAGGGGCAAGAGACCCAGTACTTC. Protein product: CASSVEGQETQYF. Full variable domain (remainder filled in from reference TRBV5-1 and TRBJ2-5): KAGVTQTPRYLIKTRGQQVTLSCSPISGHRSVSWYQQTPGQGLQFLFEYFSETQRNKGNFPGRFSGRQFSNSRSEMNVSTLELGDSALYLCASSVEGQETQYFGPGTRLLVL.

V is TRBV5-1 and J is TRBJ2-3; D is undetermined. V lost 0 bases and J lost 4, with 9 bases in between. Germline assignment: CDR1 SGHRS and CDR2 YFSETQ. The CDR3 covers 14 residues. CDR3 coding DNA: TGCGCCAGCAGCTTGGCCGTCGGCGCAGATACGCAGTATTTT. It yields the protein CASSLAVGADTQYF.

This clonotype was detected a few times. V and J are TRBV10-3 and TRBJ1-6; TRBD1 matches 9 bases. CDR3 length: 14 residues. V trimming: 6 bases; J trimming: 7 bases; junction bases outside the gene matches: 4. Germline CDR1 ENHRY, CDR2 SYGVKD. CDR3: CAISLGQGNSPLHF. Written as DNA, the CDR3 is TGTGCCATCAGCCTGGGACAGGGCAATTCACCCCTCCACTTT.

The chain recombines TRBV12-3 or TRBV12-4 with TRBJ1-2; tentative D call: TRBD1 (5 bases). V shed 3 bases and J shed 6 bases, with 17 bases lying between them. CDR3 length equals 15 residues. The CDR3 sequence: CASSFISGTDNGYTF. CDR3 nucleotides: TGTGCCAGCAGTTTCATAAGCGGGACTGATAATGGCTACACCTTC.

V and J are TRBV10-3 and TRBJ2-1; D uncertain. The CDR3 is 15 amino acids. CDR1 is ENHRY and CDR2 is SYGVKD in the germline V gene. V dropped 0 bases and J dropped 8 bases, with 14 bases sitting between them. For the CDR3, the DNA is TGTGCCATCAGTGAGTCTCGGGCTTCTGGAGATGAGCAGTTCTTC. Its protein product is CAISESRASGDEQFF.

The chain recombines TRBV12-3 or TRBV12-4 with TRBJ1-5; tentatively, D is TRBD1 (5 bases). The CDR3 loop spans 14 amino acids. V was pared by 5 bases and J by 7 bases, with 15 bases between. The CDR3 bases are TGTGCCAGCAGTCGGTCAGGGATAGAGCAGCCCCAGCATTTT. This encodes CASSRSGIEQPQHF.

This clonotype was seen at least ten times. The V gene is TRBV5-1, the J gene TRBJ1-6; 9 bases align to TRBD1. The ends lost 3 bases at V and 7 bases at J; junction bases unmatched: 5. The CDR3 contains 15 residues. Germline CDR1 reads SGHRS; CDR2 reads YFSETQ. The CDR3 loop is CASSSAGTGNSPLHF. CDR3 in DNA: TGCGCCAGCAGCTCGGCCGGGACAGGGAATTCACCCCTCCACTTT.

This clonotype showed up just a few times. The rearrangement uses TRBV12-3 or TRBV12-4 and TRBJ2-2; D is possibly TRBD1 or TRBD2 (6 bases each). The CDR3 covers 16 residues. V was shortened by 4 bases and J by 0 bases, with 12 bases between the two germline ends. The CDR3 sequence: CASSSPEGANTGELFF. For the CDR3, the DNA is TGTGCCAGCAGTTCCCCGGAGGGGGCGAACACCGGGGAGCTGTTTTTT.

This chain connects TRBV20-1 to TRBJ1-2, with a tentative D call TRBD1 (5 bases). The CDR3 is 15 amino acids. V lost 0 bases and J lost 6, with 17 bases in between. Germline CDR1 and CDR2: DFQATT and SNEGSKA (reference sequence). This chain's CDR3 is CSARDHYGGVDGYTF. The DNA for the CDR3 is TGCAGTGCTAGAGACCACTATGGGGGGGTTGATGGCTACACCTTC.

The V call is TRBV6-1, the J call TRBJ1-4; 8 bases agree with TRBD1. The germline V gene encodes CDR1 MNHNS and CDR2 SASEGT. This CDR3 is built from 14 residues. The V and J ends lost 6 bases and 4 bases, in that order; junction bases with no gene match: 4. In DNA, the CDR3 is TGTGCCAGCAGGCCGACAGGGGTTAATGAAAAACTGTTTTTT. Amino acid sequence: CASRPTGVNEKLFF.

V and J are TRBV20-1 and TRBJ2-3; D gene uncertain. There are 13 residues in the CDR3. V was pared by 6 bases and J by 5 bases, with 15 bases between. Germline CDR1 DFQATT, CDR2 SNEGSKA (reference sequence). The CDR3 sequence: CSATPGNGDTQYF. The CDR3 coding sequence is TGCAGTGCAACGCCCGGAAACGGAGATACGCAGTATTTT.

This clonotype was seen a few times. CDR3 DNA: TGTGCCAGCAGCCAGGGGGCAGGGAGGCAGCCCCAGCATTTT. This sequence encodes CASSQGAGRQPQHF. The V and J genes are TRBV14 and TRBJ1-5; tentatively, D is TRBD1 (6 bases). The CDR3 consists of 14 residues. Trimming took off 3 bases at V and 7 bases at J, with 13 bases between the two ends. CDR1 is SGHDN and CDR2 is FVKESK in the germline V gene.

This clonotype came up a few times. The rearrangement uses TRBV29-1 and TRBJ2-2; a weak D match, TRBD2 (6 bases). Germline loops: CDR1 SQVTM, CDR2 ANQGSEA. Between the trimmed V and J ends, which lost 2 bases and 0 bases, there was a span of 10 bases. The CDR3 is 15 residues long. DNA for the CDR3: TGCAGCGTTGAAAGCGGCGGGACGAACACCGGGGAGCTGTTTTTT. It yields the protein CSVESGGTNTGELFF.

This clonotype was seen only a few times. The rearrangement uses TRBV6-5 and TRBJ2-7; TRBD2 agrees at 11 bases. Germline CDR1 and CDR2: MNHEY and SVGAGI. Germline trimming cut 0 bases from V and 0 bases from J; bases unmatched to any gene: 4. The CDR3 has 17 amino acids. The CDR3 sequence is CASSYSRTSGFSYEQYF. DNA for the CDR3: TGTGCCAGCAGTTACTCGCGGACTAGCGGGTTCTCCTACGAGCAGTACTTC.

This clonotype has more than one count but fewer than ten. DNA of the CDR3: TGCAGTGCTGAAGACAGTTTCAACTCACCCCTCCACTTT. It is translated as CSAEDSFNSPLHF. V gene TRBV20-1 combines with J gene TRBJ1-6; the D gene is possibly TRBD1 (5 bases). V gave up 5 bases and J gave up 10 bases, with 15 bases separating them. Germline CDR1 is DFQATT and CDR2 is SNEGSKA (reference sequence). CDR3 size: 13 residues.

The chain is built from TRBV10-1 and TRBJ2-1; 11 bases map to TRBD2. The CDR3 extends over 13 amino acids. Germline lookup yields CDR1 WNHNN and CDR2 SYGVQD (reference sequence). V shed 5 bases, J shed 9 bases, and the junction held 3 bases outside the gene matches. The CDR3 spells CASSFTSGSEQFF. CDR3 bases: TGCGCCAGCAGTTTTACTAGCGGGAGTGAGCAGTTCTTC.

This rearrangement joins TRBV20-1 to TRBJ1-4; D remains unclear. The V end lost 6 bases, the J end lost 8 bases, and 16 bases lay between the germline ends. The germline gives CDR1 DFQATT, CDR2 SNEGSKA (reference sequence). The CDR3 covers 13 residues. The CDR3: CSARLSGGEKLFF. CDR3 coding DNA: TGCAGTGCGAGGTTATCAGGCGGGGAAAAACTGTTTTTT.

This clonotype was picked up a small number of times. The chain couples TRBV7-3 to TRBJ2-7, with D perhaps matching TRBD1 (5 bases). Trimming removed 3 bases from V and 7 bases from J, with 19 bases in between. This CDR3 comprises 15 residues. Germline-derived CDR1 and CDR2 are SGHTA and FQGTGA. CDR3 bases: TGTGCCAGCAGCTTGGACGGACACCCCTCAGAGGAGCAGTACTTC. This encodes CASSLDGHPSEEQYF.